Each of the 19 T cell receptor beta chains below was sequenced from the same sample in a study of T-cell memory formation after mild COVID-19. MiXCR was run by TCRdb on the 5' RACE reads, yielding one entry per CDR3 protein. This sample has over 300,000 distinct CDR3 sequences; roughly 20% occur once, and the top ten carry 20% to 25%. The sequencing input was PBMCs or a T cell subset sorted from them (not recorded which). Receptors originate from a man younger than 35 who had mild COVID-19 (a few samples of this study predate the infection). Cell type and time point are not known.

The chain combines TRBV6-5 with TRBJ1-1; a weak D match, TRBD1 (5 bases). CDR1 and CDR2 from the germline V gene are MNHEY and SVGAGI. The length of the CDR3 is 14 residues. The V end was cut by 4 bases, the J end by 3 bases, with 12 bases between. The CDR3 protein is CASSWGVRDTEAFF. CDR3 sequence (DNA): TGTGCCAGCAGTTGGGGGGTGCGAGACACTGAAGCTTTCTTT.

Here the CDR3 DNA reads TGTGCCAGCAGCGTAGGCTCAGGCGCAGGAAACACCATATATTTT. Translating it yields CASSVGSGAGNTIYF. The chain employs TRBV9 and TRBJ1-3; D gene uncertain. Germline V gives CDR1 SGDLS, CDR2 YYNGEE. This CDR3 spans 15 amino acids. Trimming cost V 0 bases and J 4 bases, with 11 bases left between them.

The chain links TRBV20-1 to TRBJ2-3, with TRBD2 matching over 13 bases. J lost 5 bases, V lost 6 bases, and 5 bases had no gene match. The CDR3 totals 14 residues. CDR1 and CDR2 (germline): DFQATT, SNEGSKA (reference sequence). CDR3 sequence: CSAPTSGGIDTQYF. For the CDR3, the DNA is TGCAGTGCACCGACTAGCGGGGGGATAGATACGCAGTATTTT.

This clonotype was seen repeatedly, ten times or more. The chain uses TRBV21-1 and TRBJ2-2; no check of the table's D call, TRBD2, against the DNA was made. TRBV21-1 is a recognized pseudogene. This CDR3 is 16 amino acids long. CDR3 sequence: CASSKALAGNTGELFF. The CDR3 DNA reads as TGTGCCAGCAGCAAAGCGCTAGCGGGGAACACCGGGGAGCTGTTTTTT.

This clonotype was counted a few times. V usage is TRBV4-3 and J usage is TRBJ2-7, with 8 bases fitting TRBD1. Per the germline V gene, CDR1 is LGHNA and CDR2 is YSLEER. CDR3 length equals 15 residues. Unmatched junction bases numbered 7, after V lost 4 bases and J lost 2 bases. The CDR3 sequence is CASSRTGTGAYEQYF. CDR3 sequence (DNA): TGCGCCAGCAGCCGGACCGGGACAGGTGCCTACGAGCAGTACTTC.

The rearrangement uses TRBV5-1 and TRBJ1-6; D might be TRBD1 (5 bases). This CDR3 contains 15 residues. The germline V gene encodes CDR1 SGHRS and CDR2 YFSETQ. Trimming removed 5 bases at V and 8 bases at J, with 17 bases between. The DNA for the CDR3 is TGCGCCAGCAGGGACTCCGGGACTGGGTATTCACCCCTCCACTTT. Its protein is CASRDSGTGYSPLHF.

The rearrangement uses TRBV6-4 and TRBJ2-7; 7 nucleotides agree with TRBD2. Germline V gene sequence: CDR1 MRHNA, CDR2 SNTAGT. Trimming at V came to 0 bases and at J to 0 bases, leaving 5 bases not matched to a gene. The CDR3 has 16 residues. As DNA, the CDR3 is TGTGCCAGCAGTGACTCGGGCGGGGGTAGCTCCTACGAGCAGTACGTC. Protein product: CASSDSGGGSSYEQYV.

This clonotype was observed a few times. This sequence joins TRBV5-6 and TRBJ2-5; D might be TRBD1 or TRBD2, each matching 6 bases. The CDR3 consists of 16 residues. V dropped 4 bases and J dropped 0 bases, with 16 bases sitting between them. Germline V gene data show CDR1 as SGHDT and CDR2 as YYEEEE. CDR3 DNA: TGTGCCAGCAGCCCAGACGGGGGCCCGTACCAAGAGACCCAGTACTTC. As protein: CASSPDGGPYQETQYF.

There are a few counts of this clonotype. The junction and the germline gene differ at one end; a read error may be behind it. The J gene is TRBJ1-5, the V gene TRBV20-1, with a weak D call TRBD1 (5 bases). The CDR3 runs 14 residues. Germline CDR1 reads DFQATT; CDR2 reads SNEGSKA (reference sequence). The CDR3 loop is CSAREGVGNQPQHF. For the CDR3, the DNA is TGCAGTGCGAGAGAAGGGGTCGGCAATCAGCCCCAGCATTTT.

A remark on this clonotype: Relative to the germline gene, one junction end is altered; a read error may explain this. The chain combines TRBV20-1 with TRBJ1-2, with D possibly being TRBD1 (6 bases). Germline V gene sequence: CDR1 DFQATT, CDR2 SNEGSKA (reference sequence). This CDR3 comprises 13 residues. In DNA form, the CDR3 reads TGCAGTGCAAGAGACAGGCAGAACTATGGCTACACCTTC. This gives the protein CSARDRQNYGYTF.

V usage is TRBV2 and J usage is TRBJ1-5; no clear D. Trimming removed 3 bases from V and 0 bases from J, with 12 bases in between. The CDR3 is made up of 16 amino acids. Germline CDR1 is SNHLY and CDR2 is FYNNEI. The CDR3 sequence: CASSDQSGNSNQPQHF. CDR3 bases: TGTGCCAGCAGTGATCAATCGGGGAATAGCAATCAGCCCCAGCATTTT.

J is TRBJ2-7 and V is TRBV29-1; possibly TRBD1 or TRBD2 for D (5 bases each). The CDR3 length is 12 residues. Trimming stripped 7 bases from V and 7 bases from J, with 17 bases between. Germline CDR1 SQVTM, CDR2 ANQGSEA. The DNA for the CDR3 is TGCAGCGCGGGACCAGACGACGGTGAGCAGTACTTC. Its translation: CSAGPDDGEQYF.

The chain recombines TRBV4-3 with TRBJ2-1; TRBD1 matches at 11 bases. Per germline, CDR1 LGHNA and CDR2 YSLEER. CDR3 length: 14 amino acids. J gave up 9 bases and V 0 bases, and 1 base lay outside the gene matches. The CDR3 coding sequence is TGCGCCAGCAGCCAAGACGGGACAGGGGGTGAGCAGTTCTTC. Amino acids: CASSQDGTGGEQFF.

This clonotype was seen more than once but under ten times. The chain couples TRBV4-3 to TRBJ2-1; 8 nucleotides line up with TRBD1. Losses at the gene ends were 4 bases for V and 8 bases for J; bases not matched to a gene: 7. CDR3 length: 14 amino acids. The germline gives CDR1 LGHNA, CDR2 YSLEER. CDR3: CASSLSDRGYEQFF. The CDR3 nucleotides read TGCGCCAGCAGCCTTTCAGACAGGGGATATGAGCAGTTCTTC.

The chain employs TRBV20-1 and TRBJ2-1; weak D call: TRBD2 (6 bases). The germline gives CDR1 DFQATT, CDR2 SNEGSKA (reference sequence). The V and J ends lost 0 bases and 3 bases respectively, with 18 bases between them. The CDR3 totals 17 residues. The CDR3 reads CSARDRTWGDGYNEQFF. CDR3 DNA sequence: TGCAGTGCTAGAGATCGAACTTGGGGGGATGGCTACAATGAGCAGTTCTTC.

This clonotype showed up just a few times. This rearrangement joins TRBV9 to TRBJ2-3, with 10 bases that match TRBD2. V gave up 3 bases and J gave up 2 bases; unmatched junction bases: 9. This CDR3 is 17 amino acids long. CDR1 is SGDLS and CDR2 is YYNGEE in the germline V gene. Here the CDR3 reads CASSAPPGLANTDTQYF. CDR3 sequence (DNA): TGTGCCAGCAGCGCTCCCCCGGGACTAGCGAACACAGATACGCAGTATTTT.

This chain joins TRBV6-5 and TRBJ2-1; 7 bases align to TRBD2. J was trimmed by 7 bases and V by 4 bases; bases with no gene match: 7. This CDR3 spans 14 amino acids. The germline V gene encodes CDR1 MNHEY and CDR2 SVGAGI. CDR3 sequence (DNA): TGTGCCAGCAGTTTCGCGGGGGTCGGGAATGAGCAGTTCTTC. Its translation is CASSFAGVGNEQFF.

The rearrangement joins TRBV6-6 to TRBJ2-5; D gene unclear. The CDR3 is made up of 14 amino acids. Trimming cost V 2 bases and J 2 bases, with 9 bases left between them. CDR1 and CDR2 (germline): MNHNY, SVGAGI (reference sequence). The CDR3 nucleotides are TGTGCCAGCAGTTACGGCCAGCTACAAGAGACCCAGTACTTC. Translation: CASSYGQLQETQYF.

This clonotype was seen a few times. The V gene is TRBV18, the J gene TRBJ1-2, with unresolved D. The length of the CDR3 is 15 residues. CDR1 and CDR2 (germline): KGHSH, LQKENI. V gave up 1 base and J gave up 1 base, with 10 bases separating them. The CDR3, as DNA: TGTGCCAGCTCACCACGAGAAGTGTTTAACTATGGCTACACCTTC. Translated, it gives CASSPREVFNYGYTF.